This T cell receptor (beta chain) emerged from a study of blood T cell repertoires in COVID-19. Sequencing was performed with immunoSEQ multiplex PCR; in TCRdb, only in-frame clones are kept and a portion is missing. Among about 42,000 clones listed, around nine tenths were seen once. Germline CDR1 reads DFQATT; CDR2 reads SNEGSKA (reference sequence). Trimming left V 6 bases short and J 6 bases short, with 5 bases between. The CDR3 contains 9 residues. The sample consisted of peripheral blood. V gene TRBV20-1 combines with J gene TRBJ1-1; the D is unclear. The clonotype was recovered from a human donor in a cohort sampled during active COVID-19. The CDR3 spells CSAGPEAFF. The CDR3 region has the DNA TGCAGTGCGGGCCCTGAAGCTTTCTTT.